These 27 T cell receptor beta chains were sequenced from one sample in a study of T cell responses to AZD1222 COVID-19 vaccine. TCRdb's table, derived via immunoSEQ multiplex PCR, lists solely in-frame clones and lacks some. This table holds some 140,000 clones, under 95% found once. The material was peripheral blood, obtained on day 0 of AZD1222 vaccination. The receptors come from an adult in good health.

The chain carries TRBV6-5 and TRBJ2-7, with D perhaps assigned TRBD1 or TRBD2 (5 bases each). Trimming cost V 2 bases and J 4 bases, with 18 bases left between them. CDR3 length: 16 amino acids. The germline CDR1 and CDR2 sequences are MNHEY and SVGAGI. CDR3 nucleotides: TGTGCCAGCAGTTACGGAACCGGGACGGCCTTTTACGAGCAGTACTTC. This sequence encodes CASSYGTGTAFYEQYF.

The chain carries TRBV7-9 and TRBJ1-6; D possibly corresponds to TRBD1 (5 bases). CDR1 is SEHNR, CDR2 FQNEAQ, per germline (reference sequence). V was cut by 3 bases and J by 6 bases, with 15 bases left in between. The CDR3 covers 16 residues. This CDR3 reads CASSFRPGLTNSPLHF. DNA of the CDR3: TGTGCCAGCAGCTTCAGGCCGGGGCTGACTAATTCACCCCTCCACTTT.

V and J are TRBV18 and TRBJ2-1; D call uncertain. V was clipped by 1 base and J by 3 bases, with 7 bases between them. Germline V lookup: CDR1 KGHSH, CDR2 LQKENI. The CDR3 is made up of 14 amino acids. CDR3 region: CASSPRKDYNEQFF. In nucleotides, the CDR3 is TGTGCCAGCTCACCACGAAAGGACTACAATGAGCAGTTCTTC.

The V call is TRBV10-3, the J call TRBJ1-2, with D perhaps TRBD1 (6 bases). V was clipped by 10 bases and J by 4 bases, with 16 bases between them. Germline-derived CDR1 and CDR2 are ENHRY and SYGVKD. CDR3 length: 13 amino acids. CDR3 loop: CATKTGTLYGYTF. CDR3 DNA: TGTGCCACGAAAACCGGGACACTCTATGGCTACACCTTC.

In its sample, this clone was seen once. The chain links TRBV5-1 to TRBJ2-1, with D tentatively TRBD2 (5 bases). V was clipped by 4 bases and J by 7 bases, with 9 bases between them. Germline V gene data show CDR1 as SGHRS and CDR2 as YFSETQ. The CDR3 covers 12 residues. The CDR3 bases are TGCGCCAGCAGCCGGACTGAGAATGAGCAGTTCTTC. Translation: CASSRTENEQFF.

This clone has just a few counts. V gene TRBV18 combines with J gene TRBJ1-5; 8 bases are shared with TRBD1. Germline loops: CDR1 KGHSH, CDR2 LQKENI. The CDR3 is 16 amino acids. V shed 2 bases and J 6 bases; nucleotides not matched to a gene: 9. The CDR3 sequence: CASSPRDRGSGQPQHF. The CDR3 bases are TGTGCCAGCTCACCAAGAGACAGGGGATCGGGTCAGCCCCAGCATTTT. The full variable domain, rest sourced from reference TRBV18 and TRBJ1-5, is NAGVMQNPRHLVRRRGQEARLRCSPMKGHSHVYWYRQLPEEGLKFMVYLQKENIIDESGMPKERFSAEFPKEGPSILRIQQVVRGDSAAYFCASSPRDRGSGQPQHFGDGTRLSIL.

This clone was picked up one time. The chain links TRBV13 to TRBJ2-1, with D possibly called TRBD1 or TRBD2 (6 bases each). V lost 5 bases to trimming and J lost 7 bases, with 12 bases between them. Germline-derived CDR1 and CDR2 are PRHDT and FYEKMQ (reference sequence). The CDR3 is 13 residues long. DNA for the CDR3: TGTGCCAGCAGCCTTAGGGGGGAAAATGAGCAGTTCTTC. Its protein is CASSLRGENEQFF.

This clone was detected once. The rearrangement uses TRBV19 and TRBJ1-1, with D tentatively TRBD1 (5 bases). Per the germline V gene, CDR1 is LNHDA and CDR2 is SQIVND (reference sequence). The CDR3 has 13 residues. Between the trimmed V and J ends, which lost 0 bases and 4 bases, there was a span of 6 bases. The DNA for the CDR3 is TGTGCCAGTAGTATAGAAGGGGCCACTGAAGCTTTCTTT. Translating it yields CASSIEGATEAFF.

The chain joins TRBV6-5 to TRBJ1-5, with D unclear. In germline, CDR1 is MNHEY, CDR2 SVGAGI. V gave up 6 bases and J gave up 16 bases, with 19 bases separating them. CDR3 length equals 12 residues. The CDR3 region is CASSGRTGVQHF. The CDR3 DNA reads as TGTGCCAGCAGCGGACGTACTGGGGTTCAACATTTT.

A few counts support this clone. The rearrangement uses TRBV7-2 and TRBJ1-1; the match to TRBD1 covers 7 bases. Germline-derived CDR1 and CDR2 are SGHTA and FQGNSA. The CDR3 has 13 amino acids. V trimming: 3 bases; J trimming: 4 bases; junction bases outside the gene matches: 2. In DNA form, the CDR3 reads TGTGCCAGCAGCTTCGCAGGGGGCACTGAAGCTTTCTTT. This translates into CASSFAGGTEAFF.

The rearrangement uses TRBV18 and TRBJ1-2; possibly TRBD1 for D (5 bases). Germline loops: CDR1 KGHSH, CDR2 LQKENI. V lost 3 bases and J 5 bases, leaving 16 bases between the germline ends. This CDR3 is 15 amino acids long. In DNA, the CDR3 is TGTGCCAGCTCACCTGAAGGGGCCGTTCTTTATGGCTACACCTTC. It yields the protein CASSPEGAVLYGYTF.

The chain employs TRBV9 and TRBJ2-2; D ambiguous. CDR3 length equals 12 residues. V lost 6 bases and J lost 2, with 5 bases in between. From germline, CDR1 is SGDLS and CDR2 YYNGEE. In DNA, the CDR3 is TGTGCCAGCACGGAAAACACCGGGGAGCTGTTTTTT. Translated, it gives CASTENTGELFF.

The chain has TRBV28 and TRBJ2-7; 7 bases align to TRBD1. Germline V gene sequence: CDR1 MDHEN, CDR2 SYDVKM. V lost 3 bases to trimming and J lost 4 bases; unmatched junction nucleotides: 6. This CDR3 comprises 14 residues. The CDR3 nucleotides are TGTGCCAGCAGTTTTCCGGGACAGAAATACGAGCAGTACTTC. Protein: CASSFPGQKYEQYF. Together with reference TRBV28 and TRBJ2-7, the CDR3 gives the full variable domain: DVKVTQSSRYLVKRTGEKVFLECVQDMDHENMFWYRQDPGLGLRLIYFSYDVKMKEKGDIPEGYSVSREKKERFSLILESASTNQTSMYLCASSFPGQKYEQYFGPGTRLTVT.

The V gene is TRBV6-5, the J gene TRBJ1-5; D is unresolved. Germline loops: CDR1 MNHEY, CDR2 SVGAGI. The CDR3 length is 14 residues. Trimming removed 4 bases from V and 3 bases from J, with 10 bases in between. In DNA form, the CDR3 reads TGTGCCAGCAGTTGGGCGCAGACCAATCAGCCCCAGCATTTT. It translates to CASSWAQTNQPQHF.

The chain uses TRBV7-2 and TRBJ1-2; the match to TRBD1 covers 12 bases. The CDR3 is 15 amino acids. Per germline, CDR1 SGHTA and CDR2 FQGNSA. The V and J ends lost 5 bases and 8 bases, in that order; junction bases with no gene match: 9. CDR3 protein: CASSPRGQGAEGYTF. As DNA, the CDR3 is TGTGCCAGCAGCCCCCGGGGACAGGGGGCGGAGGGCTACACCTTC.

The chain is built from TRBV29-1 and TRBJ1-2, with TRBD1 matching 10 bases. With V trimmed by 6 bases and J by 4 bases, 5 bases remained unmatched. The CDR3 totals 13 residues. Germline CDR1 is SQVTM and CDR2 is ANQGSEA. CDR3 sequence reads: CSVVGQGTYGYTF. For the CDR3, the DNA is TGCAGCGTGGTGGGACAGGGGACCTATGGCTACACCTTC.

CDR3 DNA sequence: TGTGCCAGCAGCAAGGACAGGGGCAATCAGCCCCAGCATTTT. Translation: CASSKDRGNQPQHF. V and J are TRBV7-2 and TRBJ1-5, with 8 bases that match TRBD1. Germline CDR1 SGHTA, CDR2 FQGNSA. V was clipped by 5 bases and J by 2 bases; unmatched bases: 2. The CDR3 totals 14 residues.

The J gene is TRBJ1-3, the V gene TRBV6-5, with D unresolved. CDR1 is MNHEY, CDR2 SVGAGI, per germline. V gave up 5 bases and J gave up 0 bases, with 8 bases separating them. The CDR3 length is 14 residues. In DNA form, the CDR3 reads TGTGCCAGCAGTAACCCGGCCTCTGGAAACACCATATATTTT. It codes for CASSNPASGNTIYF.

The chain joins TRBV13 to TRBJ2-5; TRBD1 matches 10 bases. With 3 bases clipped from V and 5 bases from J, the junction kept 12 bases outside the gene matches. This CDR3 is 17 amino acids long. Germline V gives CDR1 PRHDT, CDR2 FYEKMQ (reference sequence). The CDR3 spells CASSFYPGTGVGETQYF. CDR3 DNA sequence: TGTGCCAGCAGCTTCTACCCCGGGACAGGGGTCGGTGAGACCCAGTACTTC.

As DNA, the CDR3 is TGTGCCAGCAGCTTAAGCCAGGGGCATGGCTACACCTTC. It codes for CASSLSQGHGYTF. The chain carries TRBV11-2 and TRBJ1-2, with TRBD1 as a possible D gene (6 bases). Trimming removed 2 bases from V and 6 bases from J, with 10 bases in between. The CDR3 consists of 13 residues. The germline V gene encodes CDR1 SGHAT and CDR2 FQNNGV. The whole variable domain, remainder taken from reference TRBV11-2 and TRBJ1-2, is EAGVAQSPRYKIIEKRQSVAFWCNPISGHATLYWYQQILGQGPKLLIQFQNNGVVDDSQLPKDRFSAERLKGVDSTLKIQPAKLEDSAVYLCASSLSQGHGYTFGSGTRLTVV.

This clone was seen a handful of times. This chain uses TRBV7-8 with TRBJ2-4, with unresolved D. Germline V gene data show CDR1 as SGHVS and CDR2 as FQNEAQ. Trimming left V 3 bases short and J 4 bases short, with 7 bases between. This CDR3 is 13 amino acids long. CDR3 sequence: CASSFDPKNIQYF. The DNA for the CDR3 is TGTGCCAGCAGCTTCGACCCGAAAAACATTCAGTACTTC.

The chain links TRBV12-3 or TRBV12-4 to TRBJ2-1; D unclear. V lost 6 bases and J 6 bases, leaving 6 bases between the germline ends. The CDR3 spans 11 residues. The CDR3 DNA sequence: TGTGCCAGCAGCCACCGCAATGAGCAGTTCTTC. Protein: CASSHRNEQFF.

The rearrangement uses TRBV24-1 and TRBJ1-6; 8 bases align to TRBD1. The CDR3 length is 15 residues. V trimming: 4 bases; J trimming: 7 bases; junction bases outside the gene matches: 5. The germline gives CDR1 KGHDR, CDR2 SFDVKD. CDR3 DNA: TGTGCCACCAGTGAGCCCGGACAGGGAAATTCACCCCTCCACTTT. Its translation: CATSEPGQGNSPLHF.

CDR3 coding DNA: TGTGCCAGCTCACCCGCGGCTCTCCGGGAGCACAATGAGCAGTTCTTC. This translates into CASSPAALREHNEQFF. The rearrangement uses TRBV18 and TRBJ2-1; maybe TRBD2 (6 bases). Germline CDR1 is KGHSH and CDR2 is LQKENI. The CDR3 length is 16 residues. Trimming left V 3 bases short and J 5 bases short, with 17 bases between.

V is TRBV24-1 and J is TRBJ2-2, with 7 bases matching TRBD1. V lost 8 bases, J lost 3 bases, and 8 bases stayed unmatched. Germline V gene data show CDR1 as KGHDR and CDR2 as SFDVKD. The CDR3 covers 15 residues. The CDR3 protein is CATKATDRDTGELFF. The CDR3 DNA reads TGTGCCACCAAGGCTACCGACAGGGACACCGGGGAGCTGTTTTTT.

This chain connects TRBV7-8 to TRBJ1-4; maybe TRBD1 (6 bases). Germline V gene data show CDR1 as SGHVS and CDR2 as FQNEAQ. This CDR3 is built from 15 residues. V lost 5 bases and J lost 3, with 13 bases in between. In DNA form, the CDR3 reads TGTGCCAGCAGCCTGGGGGCAGCGGCTAATGAAAAACTGTTTTTT. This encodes CASSLGAAANEKLFF.

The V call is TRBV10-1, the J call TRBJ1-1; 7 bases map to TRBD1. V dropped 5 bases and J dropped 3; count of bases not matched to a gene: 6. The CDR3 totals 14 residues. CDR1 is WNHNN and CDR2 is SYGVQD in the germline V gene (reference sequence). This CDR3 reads CASSQLTGDTEAFF. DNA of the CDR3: TGCGCCAGCAGTCAGTTAACAGGGGACACTGAAGCTTTCTTT.